This T cell receptor (beta chain) is from a study of cytomegalovirus exposure and HLA in healthy donors. 13 Jbeta primers and 60 Vbeta primers were used for the PCR. This table comes from immunoSEQ multiplex PCR, and its TCRdb copy is limited to in-frame clones, with some not included. The sample comprises around 120,000 clones, around two thirds of which are singletons, and roughly 2.7% rests with the top ten. The CDR3 covers 16 residues. The germline CDR1 and CDR2 sequences are MDHEN and SYDVKM. Trimming pared 6 bases from V and 2 bases from J, leaving 16 bases between. Study-wide results and caveats: In vitro, a few CMV-associated chains proved specific for CMV antigens.

Concerning this clone itself: The antigen is undetermined.

The sample taken for sequencing was PBMCs. The TCR comes from a man over 45 in good health and CMV-seropositive. This sequence joins TRBV28 and TRBJ1-4; D is uncertain. Written as DNA, the CDR3 is TGTGCCAGCAGCCCCCGTCCAGAGGGCACTAATGAAAAACTGTTTTTT. Amino acids: CASSPRPEGTNEKLFF.